These 13 T cell receptor beta chains originate from one sample sequenced in a study of beta chain features in type 1 diabetes. The sequenced template was cDNA made from the entire isolated RNA. Measured with immunoSEQ multiplex PCR; TCRdb has only the in-frame clones, and not every one. The sample records about 250,000 clones, roughly a tenth being singletons. The antigens for these receptors are not known. Overall study results and limits: Moderate but significant shortening of TCRB CDR3s was recorded in all four CD4+ subsets from Type 1 diabetes patients.

The sequenced material came from naive CD4+ T cells from blood. The receptor source for this set is a man younger than 45 with type 1 diabetes.

The chain uses TRBV4-2 and TRBJ2-1, with 9 positions matching TRBD1. The length of the CDR3 is 17 residues. Germline loops: CDR1 LGHNA, CDR2 YNFKEQ. The V segment lost 4 bases and the J segment 2 bases; nucleotides outside the gene matches: 9. The CDR3 nucleotides read TGTGCCAGCAGCCGAGTCTCCGGGACAGGGACCTACAATGAGCAGTTCTTC. It codes for CASSRVSGTGTYNEQFF.

This clone was observed a few times. Written as DNA, the CDR3 is TGTGCCAGCAGCCACTCGTCATGGACAGGGGGCATGAACACTGAAGCTTTCTTT. Translating it yields CASSHSSWTGGMNTEAFF. The chain joins TRBV14 to TRBJ1-1; TRBD1 aligns across 11 bases. This CDR3 is 18 amino acids long. From germline, CDR1 is SGHDN and CDR2 FVKESK. J lost 0 bases, V lost 3 bases, and 9 bases had no gene match.

This clone was seen only a few times. The chain combines TRBV5-1 with TRBJ2-3; 13 nucleotides line up with TRBD2. This CDR3 has 20 amino acids. V shed 0 bases and J 1 base; nucleotides not matched to a gene: 11. In germline, CDR1 is SGHRS, CDR2 YFSETQ. In DNA, the CDR3 is TGCGCCAGCAGCTTGGCCAGGACTAGCGGGGGCCGGATGGGCACAGATACGCAGTATTTT. It is translated as CASSLARTSGGRMGTDTQYF.

The genes are TRBV9 and TRBJ2-7; D remains ambiguous. V shed 0 bases and J shed 1 base, with 8 bases lying between them. The CDR3 is made up of 14 amino acids. CDR1 and CDR2 from the germline V gene are SGDLS and YYNGEE. CDR3 coding DNA: TGTGCCAGCAGCGTAGGTTCAGGTTCCTACGAGCAGTACTTC. Translated: CASSVGSGSYEQYF.

A few counts support this clone. The chain joins TRBV4-2 to TRBJ2-7; TRBD1 matches 8 bases. The germline V gene encodes CDR1 LGHNA and CDR2 YNFKEQ. V trimming: 2 bases; J trimming: 3 bases; junction bases outside the gene matches: 15. This CDR3 region has 18 residues. The CDR3 sequence is CASSQTTGDDRFLYEQYF. In DNA form, the CDR3 reads TGTGCCAGCAGCCAAACGACAGGGGACGACAGGTTTCTCTACGAGCAGTACTTC.

This clone was recorded a few times. The V gene is TRBV29-1, the J gene TRBJ2-1; TRBD2 matches at 13 bases. Germline V gene sequence: CDR1 SQVTM, CDR2 ANQGSEA. This CDR3 region has 14 residues. Losses at the gene ends were 6 bases for V and 6 bases for J; bases not matched to a gene: 5. This CDR3 reads CSVGTSGAFNEQFF. The CDR3 DNA reads TGCAGCGTGGGGACTAGCGGGGCATTCAATGAGCAGTTCTTC.

There are a few counts of this clone. This chain uses TRBV5-1 with TRBJ1-5, with D uncertain. The CDR3 totals 13 residues. Germline lookup yields CDR1 SGHRS and CDR2 YFSETQ. Trimming removed 5 bases from V and 6 bases from J, with 12 bases in between. The CDR3 sequence: CASSMDGGQPQHF. The CDR3 region has the DNA TGCGCCAGCAGTATGGATGGCGGTCAGCCCCAGCATTTT.

The J gene is TRBJ1-2, the V gene TRBV19; 8 positions agree with TRBD1. This CDR3 is 15 amino acids long. V shed 0 bases and J 6 bases; nucleotides not matched to a gene: 6. Germline V lookup: CDR1 LNHDA, CDR2 SQIVND (reference sequence). The CDR3 DNA reads TGTGCCAGTAGTATAGATCCTCGACAGGGGAATGGCTACACCTTC. Protein: CASSIDPRQGNGYTF.

This clone was seen a handful of times. The chain is built from TRBV7-2 and TRBJ2-5, with 9 positions matching TRBD2. Germline V gene data show CDR1 as SGHTA and CDR2 as FQGNSA. The V segment lost 2 bases and the J segment 0 bases; nucleotides outside the gene matches: 10. This CDR3 is 18 amino acids long. CDR3 in amino acids: CASSLRVAGVLYQETQYF. CDR3 sequence (DNA): TGTGCCAGCAGCTTAAGGGTAGCGGGGGTTTTGTACCAAGAGACCCAGTACTTC.

Only a few counts were recorded for this clone. The gene calls are TRBV7-2 and TRBJ1-1; 9 bases are a match to TRBD1. Germline loops: CDR1 SGHTA, CDR2 FQGNSA. V dropped 5 bases and J dropped 4; count of bases not matched to a gene: 5. The CDR3 loop spans 14 amino acids. For the CDR3, the DNA is TGTGCCAGCAGCACAGTGACAGGGGGCACTGAAGCTTTCTTT. Its protein product is CASSTVTGGTEAFF. The whole variable domain, filled in from reference TRBV7-2 and TRBJ1-1, reads GAGVSQSPSNKVTEKGKDVELRCDPISGHTALYWYRQSLGQGLEFLIYFQGNSAPDKSGLPSDRFSAERTGGSVSTLTIQRTQQEDSAVYLCASSTVTGGTEAFFGQGTRLTVV.

There are a few counts of this clone. The chain uses TRBV25-1 and TRBJ1-6; D might be TRBD1 (6 bases). This CDR3 has 14 amino acids. The germline V gene has CDR1 MGHDK and CDR2 SYGVNS. Trimming cost V 7 bases and J 9 bases, with 16 bases left between them. The CDR3 DNA follows: TGTGCCAGCACCTGGGGGCAGGGAAGTTCACCCCTCCACTTT. Its protein product is CASTWGQGSSPLHF. Full variable domain (outside the CDR3, taken from reference TRBV25-1 and TRBJ1-6): EADIYQTPRYLVIGTGKKITLECSQTMGHDKMYWYQQDPGMELHLIHYSYGVNSTEKGDLSSESTVSRIRTEHFPLTLESARPSHTSQYLCASTWGQGSSPLHFGNGTRLTVT.

Worth noting for this clone: Other DNA sequences in the sample encode the same CDR3. The V call is TRBV4-2, the J call TRBJ1-2; D remains unclear. Germline CDR1 LGHNA, CDR2 YNFKEQ. The CDR3 totals 12 residues. Between the trimmed V and J ends, which lost 1 base and 4 bases, there was a span of 4 bases. CDR3 sequence reads: CASSQASYGYTF. In DNA, the CDR3 is TGTGCCAGCAGCCAAGCGAGCTATGGCTACACCTTC.

The sample holds a few counts of this clone. The rearrangement uses TRBV28 and TRBJ2-5, with TRBD2 identical over 14 bases. The CDR3 runs 19 residues. Germline V CDR1 and CDR2: MDHEN, SYDVKM. Germline trimming cut 3 bases from V and 4 bases from J; bases unmatched to any gene: 13. CDR3 bases: TGTGCCAGCAGTTTTATCGGGACTAGCGGGGGCCAACGGCGAGAGACCCAGTACTTC. Residues: CASSFIGTSGGQRRETQYF.